These 29 T cell receptor beta chains came from one sample sequenced in a study of CD8+ T cells in alopecia areata. It was cDNA, reverse transcribed from extracted RNA, that served as the sequencing template. Assay used: immunoSEQ multiplex PCR; TCRdb lists only in-frame clones, some missing. The repertoire holds approximately 200,000 clones, with more than 55% as singletons. Regarding treatment: oral pan-JAK inhibitor, 5-10 mg twice daily. Here the sequenced sample was CD4+ T cells sorted from blood, taken at week 4, from a patient treated with tofacitinib. All receptors come from a human donor with alopecia areata.

The chain is built from TRBV29-1 and TRBJ2-3; TRBD2 matches at 14 bases. Germline V gene data show CDR1 as SQVTM and CDR2 as ANQGSEA. V shed 4 bases and J 5 bases; nucleotides not matched to a gene: 5. The CDR3 sequence is 15 residues long. The CDR3 reads CSVALTSGRGDTQYF. In DNA form, the CDR3 reads TGCAGCGTTGCCCTGACTAGCGGGAGGGGAGATACGCAGTATTTT.

V is TRBV6-5 and J is TRBJ2-2; maybe TRBD2 (5 bases). The CDR3 sequence is 15 residues long. The V end was cut by 10 bases, the J end by 6 bases, with 21 bases between. Germline CDR1 and CDR2: MNHEY and SVGAGI. The CDR3 region is CATRTERFSPGELFF. In nucleotides, the CDR3 is TGTGCCACGCGGACTGAGCGGTTTTCACCCGGGGAGCTGTTTTTT.

This clone was recorded a few times. The V and J genes are TRBV9 and TRBJ1-1; D might be TRBD1 (6 bases). V lost 2 bases, J lost 5 bases, and 13 bases lay in between. The CDR3 extends over 14 amino acids. In germline, CDR1 is SGDLS, CDR2 YYNGEE. The CDR3 loop is CASSVQGLGTEAFF. The CDR3 nucleotides are TGTGCCAGCAGCGTTCAGGGGTTAGGAACTGAAGCTTTCTTT.

The chain is built from TRBV18 and TRBJ2-7; D perhaps matches TRBD2 (5 bases). Germline V CDR1 and CDR2: KGHSH, LQKENI. The V gene lost 2 bases and the J gene lost 7 bases, with 9 bases spanning the gap. CDR3 size: 12 residues. CDR3 in amino acids: CASSPSGEEQYF. In DNA form, the CDR3 reads TGTGCCAGCTCACCATCTGGGGAGGAGCAGTACTTC.

The sample holds a few counts of this clone. The chain couples TRBV4-1 to TRBJ2-1; 11 bases are a match to TRBD2. Germline lookup yields CDR1 MGHRA and CDR2 YSYEKL. The CDR3 contains 16 residues. Losses at the gene ends were 4 bases for V and 3 bases for J; bases not matched to a gene: 5. Here the CDR3 reads CASSRAGLAVYNEQFF. The CDR3 DNA follows: TGCGCCAGCAGCCGCGCGGGACTAGCGGTCTACAATGAGCAGTTCTTC.

This clone showed up just a few times. The genes are TRBV10-3 and TRBJ2-4; 9 bases are a match to TRBD2. The CDR3 is made up of 13 amino acids. V trimming: 10 bases; J trimming: 6 bases; junction bases outside the gene matches: 7. Germline V gene data show CDR1 as ENHRY and CDR2 as SYGVKD. CDR3 in amino acids: CASHSGSGNIQYF. CDR3 DNA sequence: TGTGCCAGCCATAGCGGGAGCGGAAACATTCAGTACTTC.

This chain uses TRBV5-6 with TRBJ1-2; 8 nucleotides line up with TRBD1. The CDR3 is 14 residues long. V shed 4 bases, J shed 0 bases, and the junction held 2 bases outside the gene matches. Germline V gene sequence: CDR1 SGHDT, CDR2 YYEEEE. The DNA of the CDR3 is TGTGCCAGCAGCGGGACAGGTTCTAACTATGGCTACACCTTC. As protein: CASSGTGSNYGYTF.

The genes are TRBV4-1 and TRBJ2-3; tentatively, D is TRBD2 (5 bases). The V gene's germline CDR1 is MGHRA and CDR2 YSYEKL. Trimming cost V 3 bases and J 2 bases, with 12 bases left between them. This CDR3 comprises 15 residues. CDR3: CASSHGRELTDTQYF. The CDR3 coding sequence is TGCGCCAGCAGCCACGGCCGGGAACTCACAGATACGCAGTATTTT.

The J gene is TRBJ2-7, the V gene TRBV25-1; D may be TRBD2 (5 bases). This CDR3 has 14 residues. V was pared by 5 bases and J by 6 bases, with 17 bases between. The germline gives CDR1 MGHDK, CDR2 SYGVNS. Here the CDR3 DNA reads TGTGCCAGCAGTCTCGTAGGGAGTCTTGGCGAGCAGTACTTC. Translation: CASSLVGSLGEQYF.

On this clone: In the same sample, other DNA sequences code for this CDR3. The genes are TRBV7-2 and TRBJ2-7, with D perhaps TRBD2 (5 bases). The CDR3 spans 13 residues. The V end lost 0 bases, the J end lost 3 bases, and 6 bases lay between the germline ends. Germline CDR1 and CDR2: SGHTA and FQGNSA. CDR3 sequence reads: CASSLAGSYEQYF. CDR3 nucleotides: TGTGCCAGCAGCTTAGCAGGGAGCTACGAGCAGTACTTC. Full variable domain (outside the CDR3, taken from reference TRBV7-2 and TRBJ2-7): GAGVSQSPSNKVTEKGKDVELRCDPISGHTALYWYRQSLGQGLEFLIYFQGNSAPDKSGLPSDRFSAERTGGSVSTLTIQRTQQEDSAVYLCASSLAGSYEQYFGPGTRLTVT.

V usage is TRBV6-1 and J usage is TRBJ2-1, with 7 bases matching TRBD2. The V and J ends lost 5 bases and 10 bases, in that order; junction bases with no gene match: 11. The CDR3 length is 14 residues. CDR1 and CDR2 from the germline V gene are MNHNS and SASEGT. The CDR3 sequence: CASSSRLAEEEQFF. In DNA form, the CDR3 reads TGTGCCAGCAGTTCCCGACTAGCCGAAGAGGAGCAGTTCTTC.

The chain has TRBV5-1 and TRBJ2-5; D might be TRBD1 or TRBD2, each matching 5 bases. Germline lookup yields CDR1 SGHRS and CDR2 YFSETQ. Trimming took off 3 bases at V and 5 bases at J, with 14 bases between the two ends. This CDR3 has 14 residues. The CDR3: CASSSQGPGETQYF. The CDR3 DNA sequence: TGCGCCAGCAGCTCCCAGGGACCGGGGGAGACCCAGTACTTC.

This clone was observed a handful of times. The CDR3 loop reads CASSQGQRETQYF. As DNA, the CDR3 is TGTGCCAGCAGCCAAGGACAGCGGGAGACCCAGTACTTC. The chain links TRBV4-2 to TRBJ2-5; TRBD1 or TRBD2 may be the D gene (5 bases each). The germline V gene encodes CDR1 LGHNA and CDR2 YNFKEQ. V was pared by 1 base and J by 5 bases, with 8 bases between. This CDR3 comprises 13 residues.

This clone was seen a few times. V gene TRBV25-1 combines with J gene TRBJ2-1; 8 positions match TRBD2. Germline loops: CDR1 MGHDK, CDR2 SYGVNS. This CDR3 region has 11 residues. The V segment lost 8 bases and the J segment 15 bases; nucleotides outside the gene matches: 9. CDR3 nucleotide sequence: TGTGCCAGCGTGGGCGGGACTAGTAGGTTCTTC. Protein product: CASVGGTSRFF.

This clone was seen once. This sequence joins TRBV29-1 and TRBJ2-5; a weak D match, TRBD1 (5 bases). The germline V gene encodes CDR1 SQVTM and CDR2 ANQGSEA. V shed 7 bases and J shed 2 bases, with 14 bases lying between them. The CDR3 is 13 residues long. In nucleotides, the CDR3 is TGCAGCGGAGGAACCAGGGCGCAAGAGACCCAGTACTTC. Translation: CSGGTRAQETQYF.

The V and J genes are TRBV7-3 and TRBJ1-1, with D possibly matching TRBD1 (6 bases). The CDR3 has 13 residues. V was trimmed by 1 base and J by 8 bases, leaving 11 bases between them. The germline gives CDR1 SGHTA, CDR2 FQGTGA. CDR3 coding DNA: TGTGCCAGCAGCTTAAACAGGGAGGGCGAAGCTTTCTTT. Translated: CASSLNREGEAFF.

The V call is TRBV30, the J call TRBJ1-2; a weak D match, TRBD1 (6 bases). V gave up 3 bases and J gave up 2 bases, with 10 bases separating them. The CDR3 spans 13 residues. Germline values: CDR1 GTSNPN, CDR2 SVGIG (reference sequence). The CDR3 is CAWRRQGNYGYTF. The CDR3 nucleotides read TGTGCCTGGAGGAGGCAGGGGAACTATGGCTACACCTTC.

The chain recombines TRBV15 with TRBJ2-2, with no clear D. The CDR3 extends over 13 amino acids. With 4 bases removed from V and 6 bases from J, the gap between germline ends came to 9 bases. CDR1 and CDR2 (germline): LNHNV, YYDKDF (reference sequence). This CDR3 reads CATSTRFAGELFF. As DNA, the CDR3 is TGTGCCACCAGCACGCGTTTCGCCGGGGAGCTGTTTTTT. The whole variable domain, remainder taken from reference TRBV15 and TRBJ2-2, is DAMVIQNPRYQVTQFGKPVTLSCSQTLNHNVMYWYQQKSSQAPKLLFHYYDKDFNNEADTPDNFQSRRPNTSFCFLDIRSPGLGDTAMYLCATSTRFAGELFFGEGSRLTVL.

V gene TRBV4-3 combines with J gene TRBJ2-1, with D perhaps matching TRBD2 (5 bases). The CDR3 length is 15 residues. CDR1 and CDR2 (germline): LGHNA, YSLEER. With 3 bases removed from V and 6 bases from J, the gap between germline ends came to 15 bases. CDR3 nucleotides: TGCGCCAGCAGCCAGAGGGCTAGCTTTAGCAATGAGCAGTTCTTC. Encoded protein: CASSQRASFSNEQFF.

The chain carries TRBV29-1 and TRBJ2-6; tentative D call: TRBD2 (6 bases). This CDR3 is 16 amino acids long. CDR1 is SQVTM, CDR2 ANQGSEA, per germline. Trimming took off 0 bases at V and 0 bases at J, with 9 bases between the two ends. The chain's CDR3 is CSVEDQGGSGANVLTF. In nucleotides, the CDR3 is TGCAGCGTTGAAGACCAGGGAGGCTCTGGGGCCAACGTCCTGACTTTC.

This rearrangement joins TRBV9 to TRBJ2-3, with D tentatively TRBD1 (5 bases). CDR1 is SGDLS, CDR2 YYNGEE, per germline. V was shortened by 4 bases and J by 9 bases, with 12 bases between the two germline ends. This CDR3 region has 12 residues. For the CDR3, the DNA is TGTGCCAGCAGCCCCCAGGGAAGCACGCAGTATTTT. This gives the protein CASSPQGSTQYF.

The rearrangement uses TRBV10-3 and TRBJ1-1, with 8 bases fitting TRBD1. CDR3 length equals 14 residues. The trim removed 5 bases at V and 3 bases at J, leaving 5 bases unmatched. Germline CDR1 is ENHRY and CDR2 is SYGVKD. The DNA of the CDR3 is TGTGCCATCAGTTTGACAGGGGAGGACACTGAAGCTTTCTTT. Translating gives CAISLTGEDTEAFF.

V usage is TRBV7-3 and J usage is TRBJ2-7, with D maybe TRBD2 (6 bases). V was pared by 5 bases and J by 6 bases, with 14 bases between. This CDR3 contains 13 residues. Germline CDR1 SGHTA, CDR2 FQGTGA. CDR3 sequence: CASSPGGIGEQYF. CDR3 DNA sequence: TGTGCCAGCAGCCCCGGGGGAATAGGCGAGCAGTACTTC.

The chain employs TRBV29-1 and TRBJ2-5; D gene unclear. Per the germline V gene, CDR1 is SQVTM and CDR2 is ANQGSEA. There are 11 residues in the CDR3. V lost 6 bases to trimming and J lost 4 bases, with 9 bases between them. CDR3 loop: CSVLTRETQYF. The CDR3 DNA follows: TGCAGCGTCCTGACCCGAGAGACCCAGTACTTC.

This clone was counted between two and nine times. Other DNA sequences in this sample translate to the same CDR3. This chain connects TRBV29-1 to TRBJ1-1, with 9 bases fitting TRBD1. Trimming took 4 bases from V and 2 from J; bases not matched to a gene: 2. Germline lookup yields CDR1 SQVTM and CDR2 ANQGSEA. CDR3 size: 13 residues. CDR3 sequence: CSVATGGNTEAFF. CDR3 nucleotide sequence: TGCAGCGTTGCGACAGGGGGAAACACTGAAGCTTTCTTT. Full variable domain (remainder filled in from reference TRBV29-1 and TRBJ1-1): SAVISQKPSRDICQRGTSLTIQCQVDSQVTMMFWYRQQPGQSLTLIATANQGSEATYESGFVIDKFPISRPNLTFSTLTVSNMSPEDSSIYLCSVATGGNTEAFFGQGTRLTVV.

This chain connects TRBV5-1 to TRBJ1-4, with D tentatively TRBD1 (6 bases). Germline V gene data show CDR1 as SGHRS and CDR2 as YFSETQ. The CDR3 is 14 amino acids. V was shortened by 4 bases and J by 5 bases, with 12 bases between the two germline ends. CDR3 sequence (DNA): TGCGCCAGCAGCACGGGACAACTGAATGAAAAACTGTTTTTT. Protein sequence: CASSTGQLNEKLFF.

The chain combines TRBV19 with TRBJ2-2, with 9 bases lining up with TRBD1. The CDR3 runs to 16 residues. V trimming: 3 bases; J trimming: 3 bases; junction bases outside the gene matches: 5. Germline V CDR1 and CDR2: LNHDA, SQIVND (reference sequence). The CDR3 region is CASSIVGQGDTGELFF. The DNA of the CDR3 is TGTGCCAGTAGTATCGTGGGACAGGGCGACACCGGGGAGCTGTTTTTT.

The gene calls are TRBV6-1 and TRBJ2-7; D is unresolved. Germline CDR1 reads MNHNS; CDR2 reads SASEGT. V lost 5 bases, J lost 2 bases, and 13 bases lay in between. The CDR3 has 14 amino acids. The CDR3 protein is CASSLPSSTYEQYF. DNA for the CDR3: TGTGCCAGCAGTCTCCCAAGCTCCACCTACGAGCAGTACTTC.

V and J are TRBV6-5 and TRBJ1-5; D not resolved. Between the trimmed V and J ends, which lost 6 bases and 7 bases, there was a span of 19 bases. Looked up from germline, CDR1 is MNHEY and CDR2 is SVGAGI. This CDR3 is 15 amino acids long. The chain's CDR3 is CASSQARGIGQPQHF. The DNA for the CDR3 is TGTGCCAGCAGCCAAGCGAGAGGTATCGGGCAGCCCCAGCATTTT.